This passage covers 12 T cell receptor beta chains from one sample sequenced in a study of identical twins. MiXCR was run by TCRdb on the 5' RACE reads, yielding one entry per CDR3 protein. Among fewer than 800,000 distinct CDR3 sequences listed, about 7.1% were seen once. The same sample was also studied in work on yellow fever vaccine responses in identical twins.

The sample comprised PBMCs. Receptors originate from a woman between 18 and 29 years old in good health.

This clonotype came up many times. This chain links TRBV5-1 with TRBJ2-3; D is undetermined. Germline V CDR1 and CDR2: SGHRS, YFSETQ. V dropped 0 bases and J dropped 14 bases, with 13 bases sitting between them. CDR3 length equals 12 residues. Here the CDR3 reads CASSLAQERRYF. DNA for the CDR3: TGCGCCAGCAGCTTGGCGCAAGAACGGCGGTATTTT. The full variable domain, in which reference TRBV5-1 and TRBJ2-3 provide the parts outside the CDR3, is KAGVTQTPRYLIKTRGQQVTLSCSPISGHRSVSWYQQTPGQGLQFLFEYFSETQRNKGNFPGRFSGRQFSNSRSEMNVSTLELGDSALYLCASSLAQERRYFGPGTRLTVL.

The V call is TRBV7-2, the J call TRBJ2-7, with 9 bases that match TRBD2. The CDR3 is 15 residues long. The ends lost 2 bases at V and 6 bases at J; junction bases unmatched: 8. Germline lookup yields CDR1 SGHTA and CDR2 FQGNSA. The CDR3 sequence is CASSLLRAGGVEQYF. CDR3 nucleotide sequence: TGTGCCAGCAGCTTATTACGAGCGGGAGGCGTCGAGCAGTACTTC.

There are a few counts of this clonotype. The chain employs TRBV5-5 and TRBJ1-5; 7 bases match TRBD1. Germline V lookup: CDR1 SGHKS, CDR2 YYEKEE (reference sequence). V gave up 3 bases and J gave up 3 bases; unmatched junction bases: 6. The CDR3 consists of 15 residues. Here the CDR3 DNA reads TGTGCCAGCAGCTCGATACAGGGGACCAATCAGCCCCAGCATTTT. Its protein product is CASSSIQGTNQPQHF. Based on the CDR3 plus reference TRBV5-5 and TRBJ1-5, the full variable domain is DAGVTQSPTHLIKTRGQQVTLRCSPISGHKSVSWYQQVLGQGPQFIFQYYEKEERGRGNFPDRFSARQFPNYSSELNVNALLLGDSALYLCASSSIQGTNQPQHFGDGTRLSIL.

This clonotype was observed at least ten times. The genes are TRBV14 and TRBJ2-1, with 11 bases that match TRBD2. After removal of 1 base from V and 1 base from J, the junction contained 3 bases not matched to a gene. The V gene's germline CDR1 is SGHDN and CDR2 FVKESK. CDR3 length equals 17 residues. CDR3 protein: CASSQGGLADSYNEQFF. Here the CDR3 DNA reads TGTGCCAGCAGCCAAGGGGGACTAGCGGATTCCTACAATGAGCAGTTCTTC.

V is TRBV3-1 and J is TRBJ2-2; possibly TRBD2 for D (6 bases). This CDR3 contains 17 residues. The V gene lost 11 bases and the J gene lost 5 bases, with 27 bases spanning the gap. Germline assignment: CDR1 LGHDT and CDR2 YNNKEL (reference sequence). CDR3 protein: CASCQDGTREVTGELFF. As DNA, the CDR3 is TGTGCCTCCTGCCAAGACGGTACAAGGGAGGTAACCGGGGAGCTGTTTTTT.

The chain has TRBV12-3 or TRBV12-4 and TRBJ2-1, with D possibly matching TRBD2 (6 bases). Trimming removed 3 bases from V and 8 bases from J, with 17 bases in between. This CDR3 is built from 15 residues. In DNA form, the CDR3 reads TGTGCCAGCAGTTTGAGGGACTCGGGATACCATGAGCAGTTCTTC. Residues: CASSLRDSGYHEQFF.

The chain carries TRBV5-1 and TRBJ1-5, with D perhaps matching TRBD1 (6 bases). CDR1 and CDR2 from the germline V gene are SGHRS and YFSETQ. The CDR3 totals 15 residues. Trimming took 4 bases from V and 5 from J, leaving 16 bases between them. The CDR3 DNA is TGCGCCAGCAGCAAAGGGGGGGCCGACGATCAGCCCCAGCATTTT. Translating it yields CASSKGGADDQPQHF.

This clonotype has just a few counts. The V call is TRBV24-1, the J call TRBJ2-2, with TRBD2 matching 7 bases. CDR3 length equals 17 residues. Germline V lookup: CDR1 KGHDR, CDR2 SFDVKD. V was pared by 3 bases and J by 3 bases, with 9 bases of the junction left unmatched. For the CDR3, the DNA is TGTGCCACCAGTGATGGACACCACGGGGGGTACACCGGGGAGCTGTTTTTT. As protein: CATSDGHHGGYTGELFF.

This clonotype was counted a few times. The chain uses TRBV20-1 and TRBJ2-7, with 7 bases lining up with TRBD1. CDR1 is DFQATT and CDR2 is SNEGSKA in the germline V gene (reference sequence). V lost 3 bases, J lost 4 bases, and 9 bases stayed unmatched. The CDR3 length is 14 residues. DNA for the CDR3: TGCAGTGCTAGCCCCGGGACAGCTAATTACGAGCAGTACTTC. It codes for CSASPGTANYEQYF.

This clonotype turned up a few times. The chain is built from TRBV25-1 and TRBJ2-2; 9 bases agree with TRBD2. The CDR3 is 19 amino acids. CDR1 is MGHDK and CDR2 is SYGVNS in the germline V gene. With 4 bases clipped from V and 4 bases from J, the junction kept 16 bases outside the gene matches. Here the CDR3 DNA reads TGTGCCAGCAGTGGGGCAGCGGGGGGAGTCGGCTCTAGCACCGGGGAGCTGTTTTTT. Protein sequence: CASSGAAGGVGSSTGELFF.

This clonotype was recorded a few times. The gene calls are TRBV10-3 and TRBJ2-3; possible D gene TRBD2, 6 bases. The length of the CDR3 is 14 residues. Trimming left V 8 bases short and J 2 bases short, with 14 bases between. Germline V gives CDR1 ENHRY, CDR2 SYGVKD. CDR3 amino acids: CAISRTTSTDTQYF. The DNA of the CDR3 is TGTGCCATCTCTAGGACTACGTCCACAGATACGCAGTATTTT.

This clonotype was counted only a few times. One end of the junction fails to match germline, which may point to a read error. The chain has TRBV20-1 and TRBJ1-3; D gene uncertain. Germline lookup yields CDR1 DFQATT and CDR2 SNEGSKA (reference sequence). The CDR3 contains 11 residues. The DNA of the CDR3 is TGCAGTGCGCACTCTGAAAACACCATATATTTT. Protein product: CSAHSENTIYF.